The 27 T cell receptor beta chains given below trace back to one sample, sequenced in a study of T cells in Graves' hyperthyroidism and ophthalmopathy. RNA transcripts gave rise to amplified TCR beta CDR3 regions. A first-round RT-PCR of the TCR CDR3 used the HTBI primer set. MiXCR, applied by TCRdb to the multiplex PCR reads, yields one record per CDR3 protein. The data show hundreds of thousands of distinct CDR3 sequences, around 21% seen once. Sequenced material: blood. These receptors came from a man aged 25-45 years with Graves' ophthalmopathy.

V gene TRBV28 combines with J gene TRBJ1-2; 9 bases are a match to TRBD1. Germline V gives CDR1 MDHEN, CDR2 SYDVKM. V dropped 8 bases and J dropped 2; count of bases not matched to a gene: 9. The CDR3 runs 15 residues. Here the CDR3 reads CASQSYTGGNYGYTF. The CDR3 nucleotides are TGTGCCAGCCAATCGTACACAGGGGGCAACTATGGCTACACCTTC.

This chain joins TRBV12-3 or TRBV12-4 and TRBJ2-7; tentative D call: TRBD2 (7 bases). The CDR3 length is 15 residues. V dropped 7 bases and J dropped 0 bases, with 16 bases sitting between them. The CDR3 sequence: CASTNLGGDSYEQYF. In nucleotides, the CDR3 is TGTGCCAGCACCAACCTAGGGGGGGACTCCTACGAGCAGTACTTC.

This clonotype was picked up many times. The chain couples TRBV7-2 to TRBJ2-7; 9 bases line up with TRBD2. CDR1 is SGHTA, CDR2 FQGNSA, per germline. V dropped 6 bases and J dropped 7; count of bases not matched to a gene: 22. The length of the CDR3 is 18 residues. The CDR3 nucleotides are TGTGCCAGCAGACCCGGGACATATGTAGGTAGCGGGAGTTGGGAGCAGTACTTC. Translated: CASRPGTYVGSGSWEQYF.

This clonotype was observed many times. V gene TRBV28 combines with J gene TRBJ2-7; D unclear. Germline V gives CDR1 MDHEN, CDR2 SYDVKM. The CDR3 extends over 16 amino acids. V lost 3 bases and J lost 3, with 18 bases in between. The CDR3 DNA follows: TGTGCCAGCAGTTTTAGCCGTAGCCGGACCAACTACGAGCAGTACTTC. Its translation: CASSFSRSRTNYEQYF.

This clonotype appeared many times. The chain couples TRBV12-3 or TRBV12-4 to TRBJ1-1, with D unresolved. This CDR3 has 14 amino acids. The V gene lost 8 bases and the J gene lost 2 bases, with 15 bases spanning the gap. CDR3 DNA sequence: TGTGCCAGCGGACCCCTCGGAGTAAACACTGAAGCTTTCTTT. It translates to CASGPLGVNTEAFF.

The chain recombines TRBV27 with TRBJ2-1, with 11 nucleotides matching TRBD2. The trim removed 5 bases at V and 5 bases at J, leaving 5 bases unmatched. Germline loops: CDR1 MNHEY, CDR2 SMNVEV (reference sequence). The CDR3 has 15 residues. The CDR3 DNA sequence: TGTGCCAGCAGTATTCTAGCGGGAGGTAACAATGAGCAGTTCTTC. Its protein product is CASSILAGGNNEQFF.

This clonotype showed up just a few times. This chain links TRBV29-1 with TRBJ2-1; unclear D gene. The CDR3 contains 11 residues. The ends were cut back, 4 bases at V and 6 bases at J, with 7 bases in the middle. CDR1 is SQVTM and CDR2 is ANQGSEA in the germline V gene. Here the CDR3 DNA reads TGCAGCGTTGTCGTGTCCAATGAGCAGTTCTTC. It encodes CSVVVSNEQFF.

This clonotype has more than one count but fewer than ten. This sequence joins TRBV7-2 and TRBJ2-1, with 9 bases fitting TRBD1. The trim removed 2 bases at V and 7 bases at J, leaving 6 bases unmatched. This CDR3 is built from 15 residues. Germline CDR1 reads SGHTA; CDR2 reads FQGNSA. For the CDR3, the DNA is TGTGCCAGCAGCTTAAGGGGACAGGGAAATAATGAGCAGTTCTTC. Its protein product is CASSLRGQGNNEQFF. The variable domain in full, with the rest retrieved from reference TRBV7-2 and TRBJ2-1, is GAGVSQSPSNKVTEKGKDVELRCDPISGHTALYWYRQSLGQGLEFLIYFQGNSAPDKSGLPSDRFSAERTGGSVSTLTIQRTQQEDSAVYLCASSLRGQGNNEQFFGPGTRLTVL.

The chain joins TRBV6-1 to TRBJ2-1; 10 nucleotides align to TRBD1. Germline assignment: CDR1 MNHNS and CDR2 SASEGT. Trimming removed 5 bases from V and 5 bases from J; junction bases left unmatched: 6. The CDR3 is made up of 15 amino acids. CDR3 protein: CASSPDRGHNNEQFF. The CDR3 DNA is TGTGCCAGCAGTCCAGACAGGGGGCACAACAATGAGCAGTTCTTC.

The chain couples TRBV27 to TRBJ2-1; D is perhaps TRBD1 or TRBD2 (5 bases each). The CDR3 contains 15 residues. The germline gives CDR1 MNHEY, CDR2 SMNVEV (reference sequence). V was pared by 6 bases and J by 0 bases, with 12 bases between. The CDR3 nucleotides read TGTGCCAGCAGGGGGACGGAGAGCTCCTACAATGAGCAGTTCTTC. It codes for CASRGTESSYNEQFF.

This clonotype was seen a few times. The chain has TRBV6-1 and TRBJ2-3; 7 nucleotides agree with TRBD2. V was clipped by 6 bases and J by 0 bases; unmatched bases: 12. The CDR3 length is 17 residues. Germline assignment: CDR1 MNHNS and CDR2 SASEGT. The CDR3 loop reads CASRQKLATTSTDTQYF. The CDR3 nucleotides read TGTGCCAGCAGACAAAAACTAGCGACTACCAGCACAGATACGCAGTATTTT.

Many counts were recorded for this clonotype. The chain carries TRBV20-1 and TRBJ1-5; unclear D gene. The germline CDR1 and CDR2 sequences are DFQATT and SNEGSKA (reference sequence). The CDR3 covers 15 residues. V lost 1 base and J lost 3, with 13 bases in between. As DNA, the CDR3 is TGCAGTGCTAGAGGACCCGCGGGGTTCAATCAGCCCCAGCATTTT. Its protein product is CSARGPAGFNQPQHF.

The sample holds a few counts of this clonotype. The J gene is TRBJ2-1, the V gene TRBV7-2; TRBD2 matches 13 bases. This CDR3 has 16 amino acids. The germline V gene has CDR1 SGHTA and CDR2 FQGNSA. The trim removed 3 bases at V and 6 bases at J, leaving 5 bases unmatched. The CDR3 bases are TGTGCCAGCAGCTTGACCGGACTAGCGGGGGCCAATGAGCAGTTCTTC. Protein sequence: CASSLTGLAGANEQFF.

The V call is TRBV11-1, the J call TRBJ2-7; D remains unclear. Germline V gene sequence: CDR1 SGHAT, CDR2 FQDESV (reference sequence). V was trimmed by 3 bases and J by 2 bases, leaving 8 bases between them. CDR3 length: 13 amino acids. The CDR3 nucleotides are TGTGCCAGCAGCTTCTCAGCCCCCTACGAGCAGTACTTC. This translates into CASSFSAPYEQYF.

This clonotype was detected ten times or more. The chain recombines TRBV7-3 with TRBJ2-3, with TRBD1 identical over 9 bases. This CDR3 comprises 14 residues. CDR1 and CDR2 from the germline V gene are SGHTA and FQGTGA. The trim removed 5 bases at V and 6 bases at J, leaving 6 bases unmatched. CDR3 protein: CASSPGTGSDTQYF. The CDR3 DNA reads TGTGCCAGCAGCCCCGGGACAGGGTCCGATACGCAGTATTTT.

This rearrangement joins TRBV2 to TRBJ1-2, with 7 bases identical to TRBD1. Unmatched junction bases numbered 11, after V lost 7 bases and J lost 6 bases. This CDR3 has 14 residues. Per the germline V gene, CDR1 is SNHLY and CDR2 is FYNNEI. The CDR3 sequence: CASKGGTEPNGYTF. The CDR3 DNA follows: TGTGCCAGCAAGGGGGGGACAGAACCAAATGGCTACACCTTC.

In its sample, this clonotype was seen a few times. J is TRBJ1-4 and V is TRBV10-3, with D possibly TRBD1 on 5 matching bases. Germline V CDR1 and CDR2: ENHRY, SYGVKD. V lost 5 bases and J lost 7, with 11 bases in between. This CDR3 is built from 13 residues. The CDR3 DNA reads TGTGCCATCAGTTGGGACCAGGGTGAAAAACTGTTTTTT. Translating it yields CAISWDQGEKLFF.

This clonotype was seen repeatedly, ten times or more. V usage is TRBV28 and J usage is TRBJ2-5; 10 bases are shared with TRBD1. V trimming: 6 bases; J trimming: 1 base; junction bases outside the gene matches: 11. This CDR3 has 17 residues. Germline CDR1 reads MDHEN; CDR2 reads SYDVKM. The CDR3 sequence: CASRHGQGDPLQETQYF. CDR3 coding DNA: TGTGCCAGCAGACACGGACAGGGGGATCCGCTCCAAGAGACCCAGTACTTC.

This clonotype showed up many times. The chain is built from TRBV6-2 or TRBV6-3 and TRBJ1-5; D is perhaps TRBD1 (6 bases). The CDR3 sequence is 11 residues long. Germline assignment: CDR1 MNHEY and CDR2 SVGEGT. Trimming took 5 bases from V and 8 from J, leaving 7 bases between them. This CDR3 is CASSTGKPQHF. The CDR3 bases are TGTGCCAGCAGTACAGGGAAGCCCCAGCATTTT.

Regarding this clonotype: Likely a read error: the CDR3 ends without its conserved phenylalanine or tryptophan. The chain carries TRBV6-5 and TRBJ2-1, with D unclear. The CDR3 length is 13 residues. Germline loops: CDR1 MNHEY, CDR2 SVGAGI. Trimming stripped 0 bases from V and 5 bases from J, with 5 bases between. The CDR3 DNA follows: TGTGCCAGCAGTTACTCGGCAAACAATGAGCAGTTCATC. It is translated as CASSYSANNEQFI.

This chain joins TRBV5-6 and TRBJ2-5; 9 nucleotides agree with TRBD2. Germline V gives CDR1 SGHDT, CDR2 YYEEEE. Trimming cost V 1 base and J 7 bases; bases outside gene matches: 11. This CDR3 contains 16 residues. The CDR3 nucleotides are TGTGCCAGCAGCTTGTCGGCGGGAGGGCCGGAAGGGACCCAGTACTTC. It codes for CASSLSAGGPEGTQYF.

This clonotype was counted between two and nine times. The chain joins TRBV20-1 to TRBJ2-7; TRBD2 agrees at 7 bases. J was trimmed by 3 bases and V by 0 bases; bases with no gene match: 2. Germline V gives CDR1 DFQATT, CDR2 SNEGSKA (reference sequence). The CDR3 loop spans 13 amino acids. The CDR3 here is CSARDKRDYEQYF. CDR3 sequence (DNA): TGCAGTGCTAGAGATAAGCGGGACTACGAGCAGTACTTC.

This clonotype was detected only a few times. The genes are TRBV7-9 and TRBJ2-7; D is tentatively TRBD1 or TRBD2 (5 bases each). The CDR3 runs 13 residues. V dropped 1 base and J dropped 10 bases, with 14 bases sitting between them. Germline CDR1 and CDR2: SEHNR and FQNEAQ (reference sequence). CDR3 coding DNA: TGTGCCAGCAGCTTAGGTTTGGGACGGGATCAGTACTTC. Protein product: CASSLGLGRDQYF.

The V call is TRBV20-1, the J call TRBJ2-7; TRBD2 matches 8 bases. This CDR3 is 14 amino acids long. The V gene end was trimmed by 6 bases and the J gene end by 7 bases; junction bases not matched to a gene: 14. Germline V lookup: CDR1 DFQATT, CDR2 SNEGSKA (reference sequence). As DNA, the CDR3 is TGCAGTGCCACTAGCCCAGCGGGAGTAGGTGAGCAGTACTTC. This encodes CSATSPAGVGEQYF.

This clonotype was counted between two and nine times. This sequence joins TRBV29-1 and TRBJ1-1; 7 bases agree with TRBD1. CDR1 SQVTM and CDR2 ANQGSEA come from the germline V gene. Unmatched junction bases numbered 6, after V lost 2 bases and J lost 3 bases. This CDR3 region has 14 residues. DNA of the CDR3: TGCAGCGTTGAACGGAGGGGGCTTTACACTGAAGCTTTCTTT. Amino acids: CSVERRGLYTEAFF.

The DNA of the CDR3 is TGTGCCACCTCCCCGACAGGGAACTATGGCTACACCTTC. It yields the protein CATSPTGNYGYTF. This chain joins TRBV24-1 and TRBJ1-2; 7 nucleotides match TRBD1. Looked up from germline, CDR1 is KGHDR and CDR2 is SFDVKD. The CDR3 length is 13 residues. With 9 bases clipped from V and 2 bases from J, the junction kept 5 bases outside the gene matches.

This clonotype was seen repeatedly, ten times or more. This chain connects TRBV7-8 to TRBJ1-5, with TRBD1 identical over 8 bases. This CDR3 region has 16 residues. V shed 3 bases, J shed 6 bases, and the junction held 10 bases outside the gene matches. The V gene's germline CDR1 is SGHVS and CDR2 FQNEAQ. Here the CDR3 reads CASSFRRGLGSQPQHF. The CDR3, as DNA: TGTGCCAGCAGCTTCCGCAGGGGGCTGGGGAGTCAGCCCCAGCATTTT.